The entry that follows covers one T cell receptor (beta chain) sequence. The antigen remains undetermined. Both 60 Vbeta primers and 13 Jbeta primers went into the PCR. Method: immunoSEQ multiplex PCR; TCRdb's copy keeps in-frame clones and lacks some. The sample yields some 130,000 clones, roughly 80% seen once. The source of the sample is a study of cytomegalovirus exposure and HLA in healthy donors. The study's findings and limits: Presence/absence analyses rested on an assumption that sequencing depth was roughly uniform across donors.

The CDR3 consists of 14 residues. Germline-derived CDR1 and CDR2 are MDHEN and SYDVKM. V lost 7 bases and J 7 bases, leaving 16 bases between the germline ends. This receptor was identified in a female donor in good health and CMV-seronegative. The chain is built from TRBV28 and TRBJ1-4, with D possibly TRBD1 on 6 matching bases. The sequenced material came from PBMCs. The CDR3 reads CASTKQGISEKLFF. The CDR3 DNA reads as TGTGCCAGCACCAAACAGGGAATAAGTGAAAAACTGTTTTTT.